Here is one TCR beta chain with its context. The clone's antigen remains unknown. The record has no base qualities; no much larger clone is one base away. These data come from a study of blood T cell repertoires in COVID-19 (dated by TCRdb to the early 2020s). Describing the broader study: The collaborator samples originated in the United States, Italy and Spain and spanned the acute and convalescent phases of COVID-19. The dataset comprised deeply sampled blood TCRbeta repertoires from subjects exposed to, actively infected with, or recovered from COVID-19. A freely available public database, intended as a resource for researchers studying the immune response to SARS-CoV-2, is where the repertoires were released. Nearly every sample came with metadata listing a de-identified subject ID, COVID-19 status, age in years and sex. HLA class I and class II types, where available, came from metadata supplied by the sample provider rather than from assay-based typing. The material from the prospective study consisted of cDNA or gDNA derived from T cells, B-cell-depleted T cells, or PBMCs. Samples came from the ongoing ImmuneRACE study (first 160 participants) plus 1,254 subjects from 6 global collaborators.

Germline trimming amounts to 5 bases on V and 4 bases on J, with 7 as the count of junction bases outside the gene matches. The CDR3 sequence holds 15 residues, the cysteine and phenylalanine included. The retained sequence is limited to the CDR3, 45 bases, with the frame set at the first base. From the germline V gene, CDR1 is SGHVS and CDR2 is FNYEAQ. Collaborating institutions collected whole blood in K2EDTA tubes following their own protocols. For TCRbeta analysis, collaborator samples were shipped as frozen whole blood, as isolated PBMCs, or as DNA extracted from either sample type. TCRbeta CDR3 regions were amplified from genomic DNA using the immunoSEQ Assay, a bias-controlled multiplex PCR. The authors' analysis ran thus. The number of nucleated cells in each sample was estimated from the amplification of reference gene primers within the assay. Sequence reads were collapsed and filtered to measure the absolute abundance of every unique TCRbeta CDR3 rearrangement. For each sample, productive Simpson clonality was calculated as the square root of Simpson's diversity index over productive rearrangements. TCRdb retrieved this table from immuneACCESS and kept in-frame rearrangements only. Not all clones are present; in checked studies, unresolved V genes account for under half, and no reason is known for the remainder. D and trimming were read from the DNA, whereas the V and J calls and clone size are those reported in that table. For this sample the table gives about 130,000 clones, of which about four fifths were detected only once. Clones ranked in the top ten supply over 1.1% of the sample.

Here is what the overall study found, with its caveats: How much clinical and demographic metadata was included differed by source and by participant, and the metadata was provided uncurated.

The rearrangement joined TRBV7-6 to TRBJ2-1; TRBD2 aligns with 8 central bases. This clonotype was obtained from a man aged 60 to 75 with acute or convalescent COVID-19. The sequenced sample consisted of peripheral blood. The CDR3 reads CASSLRLALYNEQFF. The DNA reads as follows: TGTGCCAGCAGCCTCCGACTAGCGCTGTACAATGAGCAGTTCTTC.